Listed below are T cell receptor beta chains from one sample, sequenced in a study of blood T cell repertoires in COVID-19. Assay used: immunoSEQ multiplex PCR; TCRdb lists only in-frame clones, some missing. The profile shows about 260,000 clones, about 81% of them singletons. Specimen: PBMCs or T cells enriched from blood (not recorded which). The receptor set was obtained from a man aged 25 to 40 with acute COVID-19. Both conserved end residues are part of each CDR3. The D gene is left open where the match is weak. A row's size may be missing; if present it is once, few, many or a size class.

CDR3 DNA | CDR3 protein | V gene | D gene | clone size | J gene
TGTGCCAGCAGGGATGAGGGCAGGATCGGTGGCTACACCTTC | CASRDEGRIGGYTF | TRBV7-9 | - | - | TRBJ1-2
TGCGCCAGCAGCCAAGATGGGACAGGGATATCACCCCTCCACTTT | CASSQDGTGISPLHF | TRBV4-1 | TRBD1 | - | TRBJ1-6
TGTGCCAGCAGCTCCCGACTAGCGGGGGGCCGTGGAGATACGCAGTATTTT | CASSSRLAGGRGDTQYF | TRBV5-6 | TRBD2 | - | TRBJ2-3
TGTGCCAGCTCACTGGACTTACAAGCTAACTATGGCTACACCTTC | CASSLDLQANYGYTF | TRBV18 | - | - | TRBJ1-2
TGTGCCAGTAGTATAGGGATGGACAGGGTGAACACTGAAGCTTTCTTT | CASSIGMDRVNTEAFF | TRBV19 | TRBD1 | - | TRBJ1-1
TGTGCCAGCAGCTCCTACGTAGACAATGAGCAGTTCTTC | CASSSYVDNEQFF | TRBV7-3 | - | - | TRBJ2-1
TGTGCCAGCAGCTCTGCGGGGGGGATAGAGACCCAGTACTTC | CASSSAGGIETQYF | TRBV11-3 | TRBD2 | - | TRBJ2-5
TGCAGCGTTGAAGACAGAGGTACTGAAGCTTTCTTT | CSVEDRGTEAFF | TRBV29-1 | - | - | TRBJ1-1
TGCAGCGTTTTGCTCCCCATGAGGGGGGCCAACGTCCTGACTTTC | CSVLLPMRGANVLTF | TRBV29-1 | - | - | TRBJ2-6
TGTGCCAGCAGTCCGGGACTGAGCTCTGGAAACACCATATATTTT | CASSPGLSSGNTIYF | TRBV9 | - | - | TRBJ1-3
TGTGCCAGCAGCTTATCCCCGCGGGCTAGCGGACCTCACGGGGAGCTGTTTTTT | CASSLSPRASGPHGELFF | TRBV7-6 | TRBD2 | - | TRBJ2-2
TGTGCCACCAGTGATTTGTCGGCAGGAAGGCTCGGGGAGCTGTTTTTT | CATSDLSAGRLGELFF | TRBV24-1 | - | - | TRBJ2-2
TGTGCCAGCAGCCAACAGGGGGCCGGTCAGCCCCAGCATTTT | CASSQQGAGQPQHF | TRBV3-1/TRBV3-2 | TRBD1 | - | TRBJ1-5
TGTGCCATCAGTGAGAGGGACTCCGGGGGAGCTTTCTTT | CAISERDSGGAFF | TRBV10-3 | - | - | TRBJ1-1
TGTGCCAGCAGCTATACACAGGGGTACACTGAAGCTTTCTTT | CASSYTQGYTEAFF | TRBV11-2 | TRBD1 | - | TRBJ1-1
TGCAGTGCTAGTACAGACAGGGACTATGGCTACACCTTC | CSASTDRDYGYTF | TRBV20-1 | TRBD1 | - | TRBJ1-2
TGTGCCAGCTCACCTAGGACTTCAATAGGGGAGCTGTTTTTT | CASSPRTSIGELFF | TRBV18 | - | - | TRBJ2-2
TGTGCCAGCAGCTTAGATCGGACAGGGGGCCATCAGCCCCAGCATTTT | CASSLDRTGGHQPQHF | TRBV5-8 | TRBD1 | - | TRBJ1-5
TGCGCCAGCAGCTTGTCAAGCGGGGGGGATAAAGAGACCCAGTACTTC | CASSLSSGGDKETQYF | TRBV5-1 | TRBD2 | - | TRBJ2-5
TGTGCCAGCAGCAGCCGGGGGAACAGGGGATCTGGAAACACCATATATTTT | CASSSRGNRGSGNTIYF | TRBV4-2 | TRBD1 | - | TRBJ1-3
TGTGCCAGCAGTCGACAGGGAACCTACAATGAGCAGTTCTTC | CASSRQGTYNEQFF | TRBV3-1/TRBV3-2 | TRBD1 | - | TRBJ2-1
TGTGCCAGCATGGGTAGGGGGGGGGACTACTCCTACAATGAGCAGTTCTTC | CASMGRGGDYSYNEQFF | TRBV25-1 | - | - | TRBJ2-1
TGTGCCAGCAGCTTGATAGTTCGGACAGACACCGGGGAGCTGTTTTTT | CASSLIVRTDTGELFF | TRBV5-5 | - | few | TRBJ2-2
TGTGCCAGCAGCACCACAGGGGCGGGCACTGAAGCTTTCTTT | CASSTTGAGTEAFF | TRBV6-2/TRBV6-3 | TRBD1 | few | TRBJ1-1
TGTGCCAGCAGCTCGCTGAAGGGGCGGGGGACAGATACGCAGTATTTT | CASSSLKGRGTDTQYF | TRBV11-2 | TRBD2 | once | TRBJ2-3
TGTGCCAGCAGTGGGACAGGGGTACCCTCTGGAAACACCATATATTTT | CASSGTGVPSGNTIYF | TRBV6-1 | TRBD1 | - | TRBJ1-3
TGTGCCAGCAGTCCCCCGGGACAGCCAAATTCACCCCTCCACTTT | CASSPPGQPNSPLHF | TRBV6-5 | TRBD1 | - | TRBJ1-6
TGTGCCAGCAGCCTCGCTCCGGGACTAGTTGGGACCGGGGAGCTGTTTTTT | CASSLAPGLVGTGELFF | TRBV11-3 | TRBD2 | - | TRBJ2-2
TGCGCCAGCAGCAAGGGACAGGGGGCAGACTATGGCTACACCTTC | CASSKGQGADYGYTF | TRBV5-1 | TRBD1 | - | TRBJ1-2
TGCGCCAGCAGCCAAGGGTCTAGTACGCAGTATTTT | CASSQGSSTQYF | TRBV4-3 | - | few | TRBJ2-3
TGTGCCACCAGTGCCTCAGGGGGAAGCGGAAACACCATATATTTT | CATSASGGSGNTIYF | TRBV24-1 | TRBD1 | - | TRBJ1-3
TGTGCCAGTGCCGACAGCGCTAGCACTGAAGCTTTCTTT | CASADSASTEAFF | TRBV19 | - | - | TRBJ1-1
TGTGCCAGCAGCTTAAATACAGGGCTGGCCGCTTTCTTT | CASSLNTGLAAFF | TRBV7-9 | - | - | TRBJ1-1
TGTGCCACCAATGACCCGGGACAGGGGATCAATGAGCAGTTCTTC | CATNDPGQGINEQFF | TRBV24-1 | TRBD1 | - | TRBJ2-1
TGTGCCAGCAGCTTGCTGGGGACAGGGGATCACAACACCTTC | CASSLLGTGDHNTF | TRBV5-1 | TRBD1 | - | TRBJ1-2
TGTGCCAGCAGCGCCCCCGGGACTAGCTTCAATGAGCAGTTCTTC | CASSAPGTSFNEQFF | TRBV9 | TRBD2 | - | TRBJ2-1
TGTGCCAGCATACCCGGGACAGCGAATCAGCCCCAGCATTTT | CASIPGTANQPQHF | TRBV28 | TRBD1 | - | TRBJ1-5
TGTGCCAGCAGCCTTACGCCAGGGGGGTATAATTCACCCCTCCACTTT | CASSLTPGGYNSPLHF | TRBV5-4 | TRBD1 | - | TRBJ1-6